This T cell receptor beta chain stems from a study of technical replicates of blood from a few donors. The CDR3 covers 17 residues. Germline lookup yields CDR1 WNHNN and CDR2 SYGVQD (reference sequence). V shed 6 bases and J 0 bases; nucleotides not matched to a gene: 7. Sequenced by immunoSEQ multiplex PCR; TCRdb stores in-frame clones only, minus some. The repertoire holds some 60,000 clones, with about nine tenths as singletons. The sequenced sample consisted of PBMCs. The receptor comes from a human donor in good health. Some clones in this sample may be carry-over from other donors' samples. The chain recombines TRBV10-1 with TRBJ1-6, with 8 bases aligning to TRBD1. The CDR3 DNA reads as TGCGCCAGCAGACAGGGACAGGACGTCTCCTATAATTCACCCCTCCACTTT. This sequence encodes CASRQGQDVSYNSPLHF.